Shown below are 23 T cell receptor beta chains from a single sample sequenced in a study of T cell clonality in common variable immunodeficiency. Only in-frame clones appear in the TCRdb table, and some are missing; sequencing was by immunoSEQ multiplex PCR. Altogether about 31,000 clones were found in the sample, and no singletons occur. The sample was peripheral blood mononuclear cells. These receptor sequences come from a person aged 18 to 75 in good health.

This clone has a handful of counts. The CDR3 end lies 3 residues beyond the end of the read and is filled in from the germline J gene. The chain joins TRBV20-1 to TRBJ2-1; 14 bases align to TRBD2. This CDR3 spans 18 amino acids. Unmatched junction bases numbered 17, after V lost 5 bases and J lost 8 bases. Germline lookup yields CDR1 DFQATT and CDR2 SNEGSKA (reference sequence). The CDR3 protein is CSAQGTSGSFGGLDEQFF. The covered CDR3 bases are TGCAGTGCTCAAGGGACTAGCGGGAGCTTCGGGGGGTTAGATGAG.

As concerns this clone: The sequenced fragment ends 3 residues before the CDR3 boundary, so the rest is inferred from the germline J gene. The gene calls are TRBV6-2 or TRBV6-3 and TRBJ2-4, with unresolved D. The CDR3 is 16 residues long. Germline V gene sequence: CDR1 MNHEY, CDR2 SVGEGT. CDR3: CASSFFTYPPNYGQYF. Incomplete CDR3 DNA: TGTGCCAGCAGTTTTTTCACCTACCCACCGAATTATGGT.

This clone was seen at least ten times. The missing CDR3 end, 3 residues past where the read stops, is filled in from the germline J gene. The chain recombines TRBV13 with TRBJ2-2; 8 bases are a match to TRBD2. The trim removed 3 bases at V and 6 bases at J, leaving 6 bases unmatched. Germline CDR1 PRHDT, CDR2 FYEKMQ (reference sequence). This CDR3 region has 15 residues. The CDR3 spells CASSLDGGVSGELFF. The sequenced part of the CDR3 DNA is TGTGCCAGCAGCTTGGACGGGGGGGTATCCGGGGAG.

This clone was picked up many times. The CDR3 goes on 3 residues after the read ends, and that part is filled in from the germline J gene. The chain uses TRBV5-4 and TRBJ1-1, with a possible D match to TRBD1 (5 bases). V lost 0 bases and J 4 bases, leaving 10 bases between the germline ends. Germline CDR1 SGHNT, CDR2 YYREEE (reference sequence). The CDR3 has 14 residues. The DNA read from the CDR3 is TGTGCCAGCAGCTTGGGGCAGGGCGGCACTGAA. It is translated as CASSLGQGGTE. Given in full, the CDR3 is CASSLGQGGTEAFF.

This clone was picked up many times. The CDR3 extends 3 residues past the end of the read, so its final part is completed from the germline J gene. J is TRBJ1-1 and V is TRBV18; D might be TRBD1 (5 bases). The ends were cut back, 4 bases at V and 5 bases at J, with 17 bases in the middle. Germline assignment: CDR1 KGHSH and CDR2 LQKENI. The CDR3 loop spans 15 amino acids. CDR3 sequence reads: CASSLGSGGRTEAFF. The covered CDR3 bases are TGTGCCAGCTCACTGGGATCTGGGGGGAGGACTGAA.

This clone was seen repeatedly, ten times or more. An end of the junction does not agree with germline; a read error may underlie this. The read comes to an end 3 residues before the CDR3 does, leaving the germline J gene to fill in the end. The V and J genes are TRBV7-7 and TRBJ1-1; D uncertain. This CDR3 contains 13 residues. Per the germline V gene, CDR1 is SSHAT and CDR2 is FNYEAQ (reference sequence). The covered CDR3 bases are TGTGCTAGCAGCCTCGACATGAACACTGAA. This sequence encodes CASSLDMNTE. The entire CDR3 protein is CASSLDMNTEAFF.

Turning to this clone: The read halts 3 residues ahead of the CDR3 end, with the missing end drawn from the germline J gene. The chain recombines TRBV7-8 with TRBJ1-2; TRBD1 is a possible D gene (5 bases). Germline-derived CDR1 and CDR2 are SGHVS and FQNEAQ. The CDR3 is made up of 13 amino acids. CDR3 sequence: CASSETTVILYTF. The DNA read from the CDR3 is TGTGCCAGCAGCGAGACGACAGTTATCCTC. Full variable domain (rest looked up from reference TRBV7-8 and TRBJ1-2): GAGVSQSPRYKVAKRGQDVALRCDPISGHVSLFWYQQALGQGPEFLTYFQNEAQLDKSGLPSDRFFAERPEGSVSTLKIQRTQQEDSAVYLCASSETTVILYTFGSGTRLTVV.

As regards this clone: Coverage ceases 3 residues before the CDR3 finishes, and the germline J gene fills in the end. The rearrangement joins TRBV30 to TRBJ1-2; D is possibly TRBD1 (6 bases). CDR3 length equals 13 residues. Germline loops: CDR1 GTSNPN, CDR2 SVGIG (reference sequence). CDR3 region: CAWSVGGPFDYTF. Incomplete CDR3 DNA: TGTGCCTGGAGTGTGGGGGGGCCCTTCGAC.

To note about this clone: With a far larger clone one base away, a read error is the likely cause. The read ends 3 residues early relative to the CDR3; the germline J gene fills the gap. This sample also contains other DNA sequences that code for the same CDR3. The chain has TRBV20-1 and TRBJ2-5, with a tentative D call TRBD1 (6 bases). The CDR3 runs to 15 residues. CDR1 DFQATT and CDR2 SNEGSKA come from the germline V gene (reference sequence). Incomplete CDR3 DNA: TGCAGCGCCCGTTCTTTCAGGGGCCGGCAAGAGACC. This encodes CSARSFRGRQET. Given in full, the CDR3 is CSARSFRGRQETQYF.

This clone was seen ten or more times. CDR3 sequence: CASSLRTVPGELFF. CDR3 DNA, as far as it was read: TGTGCCAGCAGTCTCAGGACAGTACCCGGGGAG. The chain employs TRBV27 and TRBJ2-2; maybe TRBD1 (6 bases). From the germline J gene comes the end of the CDR3, since the read stops 3 residues before it. This CDR3 has 14 amino acids. Germline CDR1 reads MNHEY; CDR2 reads SMNVEV (reference sequence). V dropped 5 bases and J dropped 6 bases, with 13 bases sitting between them.

This clone was seen many times. The observed sequence ends 3 residues before the CDR3 terminus, with the missing tail filled in from the germline J gene. The chain combines TRBV7-3 with TRBJ2-5; D possibly corresponds to TRBD2 (6 bases). CDR1 is SGHTA and CDR2 is FQGTGA in the germline V gene. This CDR3 is built from 13 residues. Trimming took 5 bases from V and 5 from J, leaving 12 bases between them. The CDR3 protein is CASSTTSYETQYF. The covered CDR3 bases are TGTGCCAGCAGCACGACTAGTTATGAGACC.

In its sample, this clone was seen many times. At one boundary the junction diverges from the germline segment, which might be a read error. Coverage ceases 3 residues before the CDR3 finishes, and the germline J gene fills in the end. The V gene is TRBV4-2, the J gene TRBJ2-7, with unresolved D. Germline CDR1 reads LGHNA; CDR2 reads YNFKEQ. CDR3 length: 13 amino acids. The CDR3 DNA, read in part, is TGCGCCAGCAGCCATTCCAGGTTCTACGAG. It encodes CASSHSRFYE. In full, the CDR3 is CASSHSRFYEQYF.

The table lists this clone with many counts. The sequenced fragment ends 3 residues before the CDR3 boundary, so the rest is inferred from the germline J gene. The chain has TRBV5-4 and TRBJ2-7; 8 nucleotides line up with TRBD1. CDR1 SGHNT and CDR2 YYREEE come from the germline V gene (reference sequence). CDR3 size: 16 residues. Germline trimming cut 4 bases from V and 0 bases from J; bases unmatched to any gene: 9. CDR3 DNA (partial): TGTGCCAGCAGCATAACCGGGACAGGAGGCTCCTACGAG. Protein: CASSITGTGGSYE. The full CDR3 is CASSITGTGGSYEQYF.

This clone showed up many times. The missing CDR3 end, 3 residues past where the read stops, is filled in from the germline J gene. This chain links TRBV6-1 with TRBJ1-5; D might be TRBD1 (5 bases). The CDR3 extends over 14 amino acids. V shed 1 base and J shed 7 bases, with 11 bases lying between them. Germline V CDR1 and CDR2: MNHNS, SASEGT. This chain's CDR3 is CASSEGGAGQPQHF. CDR3 DNA, as far as it was read: TGTGCCAGCAGTGAAGGAGGGGCCGGCCAGCCC.

This clone was detected ten times or more. The read halts 3 residues ahead of the CDR3 end, with the missing end drawn from the germline J gene. The rearrangement uses TRBV30 and TRBJ1-6; the match to TRBD1 covers 9 bases. V lost 5 bases to trimming and J lost 9 bases; unmatched junction nucleotides: 11. CDR1 and CDR2 (germline): GTSNPN, SVGIG (reference sequence). This CDR3 spans 15 amino acids. CDR3 DNA (partial): TGTGCCTGGGATGGACAGGGGTTTTCGGGTTCACCC. Its translation is CAWDGQGFSGSP. The entire CDR3 protein is CAWDGQGFSGSPLHF.

This clone was counted many times. The CDR3 goes on 3 residues after the read ends, and that part is filled in from the germline J gene. This chain connects TRBV12-3 or TRBV12-4 to TRBJ1-1, with 7 bases aligning to TRBD1. J gave up 0 bases and V 6 bases, and 4 bases lay outside the gene matches. This CDR3 has 14 amino acids. This CDR3 reads CASRGTALNTEAFF. The DNA read from the CDR3 is TGTGCCAGCAGGGGGACAGCATTGAACACTGAA.

This clone has ten or more counts. Sequencing ends 3 residues short of the CDR3 end; the germline J gene provides the rest. This sequence joins TRBV20-1 and TRBJ2-1; tentative D call: TRBD1 (5 bases). The CDR3 runs 13 residues. CDR1 and CDR2 (germline): DFQATT, SNEGSKA (reference sequence). The V end lost 3 bases, the J end lost 6 bases, and 12 bases lay between the germline ends. Incomplete CDR3 DNA: TGCAGTGCTAGGGGGCCGCGTTCCAATGAG. Its protein is CSARGPRSNE. The full CDR3 sequence reads CSARGPRSNEQFF.

This clone was counted ten times or more. The read falls 3 residues short of the CDR3 end, and the missing part is taken from the germline J gene. The rearrangement uses TRBV5-1 and TRBJ1-1; no clear D gene. Trimming left V 1 base short and J 1 base short, with 11 bases between. The germline V gene encodes CDR1 SGHRS and CDR2 YFSETQ. The CDR3 totals 15 residues. The CDR3 bases that were read are TGCGCCAGCAGCTTGATGAGCCTAAGGAACACTGAA. Amino acid sequence: CASSLMSLRNTE. The full-length CDR3 reads as CASSLMSLRNTEAFF. The whole variable domain, remainder taken from reference TRBV5-1 and TRBJ1-1, is KAGVTQTPRYLIKTRGQQVTLSCSPISGHRSVSWYQQTPGQGLQFLFEYFSETQRNKGNFPGRFSGRQFSNSRSEMNVSTLELGDSALYLCASSLMSLRNTEAFFGQGTRLTVV.

This clone was picked up many times. The CDR3 is cut off 3 residues early in the read; its end comes from the germline J gene. J is TRBJ1-1 and V is TRBV20-1; 8 positions match TRBD1. V was clipped by 6 bases and J by 1 base; unmatched bases: 7. CDR1 is DFQATT and CDR2 is SNEGSKA in the germline V gene (reference sequence). This CDR3 spans 14 amino acids. The CDR3 here is CSATPDRANTEAFF. The covered CDR3 bases are TGCAGTGCCACCCCGGACAGGGCGAACACTGAA.

This clone was seen ten or more times. The read comes to an end 3 residues before the CDR3 does, leaving the germline J gene to fill in the end. The chain has TRBV29-1 and TRBJ2-3, with 10 positions matching TRBD1. CDR1 is SQVTM and CDR2 is ANQGSEA in the germline V gene. This CDR3 spans 13 amino acids. Partial CDR3 DNA: TGCAGCGTACGGACAGGGGGAGAAGAGACG. Its translation: CSVRTGGEET. The CDR3 as a whole reads CSVRTGGEETQYF.

This clone has at least ten counts. The CDR3 extends 3 residues past the end of the read, so its final part is completed from the germline J gene. The chain recombines TRBV5-6 with TRBJ1-1, with a possible D match to TRBD1 (6 bases). V gave up 4 bases and J gave up 7 bases, with 20 bases separating them. CDR1 and CDR2 from the germline V gene are SGHDT and YYEEEE. This CDR3 region has 15 residues. Partial CDR3 DNA: TGTGCCAGCAGCAGACGAGCCGGGACATCGGGTGAA. Translating gives CASSRRAGTSGE. The entire CDR3 sequence reads CASSRRAGTSGEAFF.

This clone was seen many times. The CDR3 end falls 3 residues outside the read, so it is completed with the germline J gene. This chain joins TRBV7-6 and TRBJ1-2; TRBD1 aligns across 8 bases. Germline values: CDR1 SGHVS, CDR2 FNYEAQ. The CDR3 consists of 14 residues. V dropped 4 bases and J dropped 3; count of bases not matched to a gene: 4. CDR3 DNA, as far as it was read: TGTGCCAGCAGCTCATTACAGGGGGACTATGGC. Translated: CASSSLQGDYG. The entire CDR3 sequence reads CASSSLQGDYGYTF.

This clone appeared many times. The read is 3 residues too short to cover the CDR3 end, so that end is filled in from the germline J gene. The rearrangement joins TRBV10-1 to TRBJ2-7, with 7 bases lining up with TRBD2. This CDR3 contains 14 residues. The junction had 9 bases not matched to a gene; V was cut back by 4 bases and J by 6 bases. Germline values: CDR1 WNHNN, CDR2 SYGVQD (reference sequence). The DNA read from the CDR3 is TGCGCCAGCAGTGGATTGGGGACTAATCTCGAG. Residues: CASSGLGTNLE. The entire CDR3 protein reads CASSGLGTNLEQYF.